These 19 T cell receptor beta chains originate from one sample sequenced in a study of T cells in localized non-small cell lung cancer. Sequencing used immunoSEQ multiplex PCR; TCRdb keeps in-frame clones, though not all of them. The sample lists about 70,000 clones, roughly nine tenths seen once, with about a fifth in the top ten. This specimen was peripheral blood, taken before any cancer treatment. The source is a male donor aged 60 or over with stage III squamous cell lung carcinoma.

This rearrangement joins TRBV6-5 to TRBJ2-2; TRBD1 matches 7 bases. The CDR3 has 16 residues. CDR1 and CDR2 from the germline V gene are MNHEY and SVGAGI. Germline trimming cut 4 bases from V and 3 bases from J; bases unmatched to any gene: 8. CDR3 loop: CASSSWAQGYTGELFF. CDR3 DNA sequence: TGTGCCAGCAGTTCTTGGGCACAGGGGTACACCGGGGAGCTGTTTTTT.

The chain carries TRBV5-4 and TRBJ1-6; tentative D call: TRBD1 (5 bases). The length of the CDR3 is 15 residues. V was trimmed by 1 base and J by 7 bases, leaving 12 bases between them. The germline gives CDR1 SGHNT, CDR2 YYREEE (reference sequence). Written as DNA, the CDR3 is TGTGCCAGCAGCTTGAAGGGGCGCGGGAATTCACCCCTCCACTTT. This encodes CASSLKGRGNSPLHF. Looking up the rest from reference TRBV5-4 and TRBJ1-6 gives the full variable domain: ETGVTQSPTHLIKTRGQQVTLRCSSQSGHNTVSWYQQALGQGPQFIFQYYREEENGRGNFPPRFSGLQFPNYSSELNVNALELDDSALYLCASSLKGRGNSPLHFGNGTRLTVT.

Worth noting for this clone: The same CDR3 can be traced to other DNA sequences in this sample. This CDR3 reads CASSPSTGNTEAFF. As DNA, the CDR3 is TGTGCCAGCTCACCTTCGACAGGGAACACTGAAGCTTTCTTT. This chain links TRBV18 with TRBJ1-1, with D maybe TRBD1 (6 bases). V was trimmed by 3 bases and J by 1 base, leaving 9 bases between them. CDR1 is KGHSH, CDR2 LQKENI, per germline. The CDR3 runs to 14 residues.

The rearrangement uses TRBV4-1 and TRBJ2-1; 14 bases line up with TRBD2. The CDR3 has 18 residues. Germline values: CDR1 MGHRA, CDR2 YSYEKL. Trimming cost V 1 base and J 1 base; bases outside gene matches: 3. The CDR3 region has the DNA TGCGCCAGCAGCCAAGCGCGGACTAGCGGGGGGTCCTACAATGAGCAGTTCTTC. Encoded protein: CASSQARTSGGSYNEQFF.

A single count supports this clone. The chain employs TRBV28 and TRBJ2-7; maybe TRBD2 (6 bases). Germline CDR1 reads MDHEN; CDR2 reads SYDVKM. The V gene lost 10 bases and the J gene lost 2 bases, with 12 bases spanning the gap. CDR3 length equals 12 residues. The CDR3: CATTGGAYEQYV. As DNA, the CDR3 is TGTGCCACCACAGGAGGGGCCTACGAGCAGTACGTC.

V gene TRBV6-1 combines with J gene TRBJ1-4; no reliable D call. Trimming cost V 0 bases and J 2 bases, with 10 bases left between them. The V gene's germline CDR1 is MNHNS and CDR2 SASEGT. The CDR3 has 16 residues. The CDR3, as DNA: TGTGCCAGCAGTGAAGCGGGTCGTGCGACTAATGAAAAACTGTTTTTT. This encodes CASSEAGRATNEKLFF.

The V and J genes are TRBV6-5 and TRBJ1-1; a weak D match, TRBD1 (6 bases). V lost 6 bases and J 3 bases, leaving 14 bases between the germline ends. This CDR3 contains 14 residues. In germline, CDR1 is MNHEY, CDR2 SVGAGI. CDR3 sequence (DNA): TGTGCCAGCAGCGTAGACAGGCGTTACACTGAAGCTTTCTTT. Its translation is CASSVDRRYTEAFF.

The rearrangement joins TRBV7-8 to TRBJ2-1; 8 positions agree with TRBD2. V was pared by 7 bases and J by 2 bases, with 7 bases of the junction left unmatched. The CDR3 is 15 amino acids. Germline V CDR1 and CDR2: SGHVS, FQNEAQ. Written as DNA, the CDR3 is TGTGCCAGCATCACACGGGGGGGAACCTACAATGAGCAGTTCTTC. It is translated as CASITRGGTYNEQFF.

The chain employs TRBV2 and TRBJ2-3; possible D gene TRBD1, 6 bases. The CDR3 loop spans 14 amino acids. Deletions cut 4 bases from V and 0 bases from J, with 8 bases between. Germline V gene data show CDR1 as SNHLY and CDR2 as FYNNEI. The CDR3 here is CASSAQGSTDTQYF. DNA for the CDR3: TGTGCCAGCAGTGCCCAGGGGAGCACAGATACGCAGTATTTT. The full variable domain, in which reference TRBV2 and TRBJ2-3 provide the parts outside the CDR3, is EPEVTQTPSHQVTQMGQEVILRCVPISNHLYFYWYRQILGQKVEFLVSFYNNEISEKSEIFDDQFSVERPDGSNFTLKIRSTKLEDSAMYFCASSAQGSTDTQYFGPGTRLTVL.

Only a few counts were recorded for this clone. The V and J genes are TRBV19 and TRBJ2-3; possible D gene TRBD1, 5 bases. Germline-derived CDR1 and CDR2 are LNHDA and SQIVND (reference sequence). With 1 base removed from V and 0 bases from J, the gap between germline ends came to 8 bases. This CDR3 is built from 15 residues. CDR3 nucleotide sequence: TGTGCCAGTAGTATAGCCAGGGCGAGCACAGATACGCAGTATTTT. Its translation: CASSIARASTDTQYF. Combining the CDR3 with reference TRBV19 and TRBJ2-3 gives the whole variable domain DGGITQSPKYLFRKEGQNVTLSCEQNLNHDAMYWYRQDPGQGLRLIYYSQIVNDFQKGDIAEGYSVSREKKESFPLTVTSAQKNPTAFYLCASSIARASTDTQYFGPGTRLTVL.

Only one count was recorded for this clone. The chain is built from TRBV4-1 and TRBJ2-5; TRBD1 matches at 7 bases. Germline CDR1 is MGHRA and CDR2 is YSYEKL. J was trimmed by 2 bases and V by 1 base; bases with no gene match: 1. The CDR3 is made up of 14 amino acids. CDR3 bases: TGCGCCAGCAGCCAAGGGGACAGACAAGAGACCCAGTACTTC. The encoded protein is CASSQGDRQETQYF.

The rearrangement uses TRBV19 and TRBJ1-1; 7 bases fit TRBD1. V was clipped by 7 bases and J by 6 bases; unmatched bases: 8. The CDR3 spans 13 residues. CDR1 and CDR2 from the germline V gene are LNHDA and SQIVND (reference sequence). The CDR3 DNA reads as TGTGCCAGTAATGGGGCAGGGGGTTCTGAAGCTTTCTTT. It specifies CASNGAGGSEAFF.

This sequence joins TRBV30 and TRBJ1-5; the D is unclear. V lost 3 bases to trimming and J lost 2 bases, with 11 bases between them. Germline V gives CDR1 GTSNPN, CDR2 SVGIG (reference sequence). This CDR3 is built from 14 residues. The CDR3 DNA reads as TGTGCCTGGAGCGACCGGATAGGCAATCAGCCCCAGCATTTT. Amino acids: CAWSDRIGNQPQHF.

This clone is a singleton in its sample. This chain connects TRBV7-2 to TRBJ1-4; D not certain. Germline values: CDR1 SGHTA, CDR2 FQGNSA. The length of the CDR3 is 12 residues. V lost 7 bases and J lost 4, with 7 bases in between. The CDR3 region has the DNA TGTGCCAGCACAAGGAGTAATGAAAAACTGTTTTTT. Translation gives CASTRSNEKLFF.

This chain connects TRBV2 to TRBJ1-1, with 8 bases aligning to TRBD1. Germline V CDR1 and CDR2: SNHLY, FYNNEI. CDR3 length: 14 residues. With 7 bases clipped from V and 2 bases from J, the junction kept 6 bases outside the gene matches. CDR3 protein: CASKPDRENTEAFF. The CDR3 bases are TGTGCCAGCAAGCCGGACAGGGAAAACACTGAAGCTTTCTTT.

In this sample, this clone turned up a few times. This chain connects TRBV14 to TRBJ2-2, with 9 bases aligning to TRBD1. The V gene's germline CDR1 is SGHDN and CDR2 FVKESK. V shed 6 bases, J shed 4 bases, and the junction held 3 bases outside the gene matches. The CDR3 extends over 14 amino acids. DNA of the CDR3: TGTGCCAGCAGGGGGACAGGGCCCACCGGGGAGCTGTTTTTT. This codes for CASRGTGPTGELFF.

The chain joins TRBV6-5 to TRBJ2-2, with 7 positions matching TRBD1. The J segment lost 3 bases and the V segment lost 5 bases, leaving 3 bases of the junction unmatched. CDR3 length equals 14 residues. Looked up from germline, CDR1 is MNHEY and CDR2 is SVGAGI. DNA of the CDR3: TGTGCCAGCAGTGCCCAGGGGGACACCGGGGAGCTGTTTTTT. Its translation is CASSAQGDTGELFF.

This chain uses TRBV5-1 with TRBJ2-1; perhaps TRBD1 as D (6 bases). The V end was cut by 4 bases, the J end by 9 bases, with 17 bases between. Germline-derived CDR1 and CDR2 are SGHRS and YFSETQ. The CDR3 totals 14 residues. CDR3 DNA: TGCGCCAGCAGCCCAGACATAACAGGGATTGAGCAGTTCTTC. Its translation is CASSPDITGIEQFF.

In this sample, this clone turned up a few times. This chain connects TRBV5-6 to TRBJ2-2; the match to TRBD1 covers 7 bases. The CDR3 spans 16 residues. Per germline, CDR1 SGHDT and CDR2 YYEEEE. Trimming at V came to 5 bases and at J to 4 bases, leaving 11 bases not matched to a gene. The DNA of the CDR3 is TGTGCCAGCAGAAGCACAGGGGTAGGGGGCACCGGGGAGCTGTTTTTT. As protein: CASRSTGVGGTGELFF.